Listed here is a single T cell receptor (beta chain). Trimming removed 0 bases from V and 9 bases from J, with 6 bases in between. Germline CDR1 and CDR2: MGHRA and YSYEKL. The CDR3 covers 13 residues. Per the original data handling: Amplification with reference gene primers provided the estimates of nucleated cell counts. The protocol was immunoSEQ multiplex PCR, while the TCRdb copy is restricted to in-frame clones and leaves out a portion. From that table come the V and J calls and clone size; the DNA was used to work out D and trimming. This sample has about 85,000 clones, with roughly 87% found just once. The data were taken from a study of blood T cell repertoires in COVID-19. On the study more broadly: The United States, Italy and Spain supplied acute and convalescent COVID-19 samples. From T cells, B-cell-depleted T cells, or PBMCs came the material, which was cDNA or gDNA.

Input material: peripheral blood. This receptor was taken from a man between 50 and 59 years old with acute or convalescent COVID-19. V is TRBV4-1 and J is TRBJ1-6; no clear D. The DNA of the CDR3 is TGCGCCAGCAGCCAAGATGGTAGTTCACCCCTCCACTTT. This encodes CASSQDGSSPLHF.